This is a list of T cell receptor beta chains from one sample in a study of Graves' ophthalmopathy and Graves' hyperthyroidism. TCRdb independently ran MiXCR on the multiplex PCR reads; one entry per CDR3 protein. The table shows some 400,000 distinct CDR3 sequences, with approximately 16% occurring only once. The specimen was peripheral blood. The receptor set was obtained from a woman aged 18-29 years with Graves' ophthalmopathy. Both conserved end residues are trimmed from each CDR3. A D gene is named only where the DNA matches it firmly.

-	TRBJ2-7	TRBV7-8	ASSLRTRVREQY
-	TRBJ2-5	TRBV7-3	ASSLESSETQY
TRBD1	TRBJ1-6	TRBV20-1	SARGPTRQGYNSPIH
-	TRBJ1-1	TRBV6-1	ASSRGIGSEAF
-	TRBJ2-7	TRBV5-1	ASSLNRVSYEQY
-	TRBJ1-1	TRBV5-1	ASSLTGAGDTEAF
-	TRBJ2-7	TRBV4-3	ASSQDDIKY
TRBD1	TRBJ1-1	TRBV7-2	ASSSRTGGYTEAF
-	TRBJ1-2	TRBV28	ASSSSTDGYT
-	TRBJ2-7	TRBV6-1	ASAPFSGSYEQY
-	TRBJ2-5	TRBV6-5	ASSYRRAETQY
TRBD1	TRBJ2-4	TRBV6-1	ASSVQGVKNIQY
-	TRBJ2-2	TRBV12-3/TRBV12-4	ASSFEMGAPNTGELF
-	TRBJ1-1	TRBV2	ASSEGGLVRNTEAF
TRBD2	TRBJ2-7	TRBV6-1	ASSSLAGDGEQY
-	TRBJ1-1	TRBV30	AAARASNTEAF
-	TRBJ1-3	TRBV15	ATSRDIPGRWRGNTIY
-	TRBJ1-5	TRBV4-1	ASSYSGGLGNQPQH
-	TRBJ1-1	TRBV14	ASSQGLQTEAF
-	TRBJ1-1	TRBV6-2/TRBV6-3	ASRPTEARGEAF
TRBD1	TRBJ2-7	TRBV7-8	ASSFRLGQGAGEQY
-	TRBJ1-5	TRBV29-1	SVSIGTRDQPQH
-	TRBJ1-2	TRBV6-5	ASSYSVTENYGYT
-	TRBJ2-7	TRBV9	ASSVERLSNEQY
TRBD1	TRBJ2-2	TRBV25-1	ASRTGQLNTGELF
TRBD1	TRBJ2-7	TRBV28	ASSSDRGRQGYREQY
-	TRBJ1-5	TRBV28	AIRGGSNQPQH
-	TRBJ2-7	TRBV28	ASSFGFFYEQY